The 15 T cell receptor beta chains presented below share a single source sample, sequenced in a study of cytomegalovirus exposure and HLA in healthy donors. PCR employed 60 Vbeta and 13 Jbeta primers. The data were produced by immunoSEQ multiplex PCR, yet TCRdb's version contains in-frame clones alone and is incomplete. The sample has 250,000 to 350,000 clones; roughly 70% are singletons. The sample taken for sequencing was PBMCs. The receptors here all came from a female donor in good health and CMV-seronegative.

V usage is TRBV4-1 and J usage is TRBJ2-5; TRBD1 might be the D (5 bases). Germline CDR1 reads MGHRA; CDR2 reads YSYEKL. The length of the CDR3 is 15 residues. Trimming removed 1 base from V and 2 bases from J, with 11 bases in between. CDR3 bases: TGCGCCAGCAGCCAAGGTAACAGGCTACAAGAGACCCAGTACTTC. Translating it yields CASSQGNRLQETQYF.

The chain carries TRBV6-5 and TRBJ1-2, with 7 nucleotides matching TRBD1. The V gene end was trimmed by 0 bases and the J gene end by 8 bases; junction bases not matched to a gene: 6. Germline assignment: CDR1 MNHEY and CDR2 SVGAGI. The CDR3 length is 14 residues. The CDR3: CASSYSRQGGGYTF. CDR3 DNA sequence: TGTGCCAGCAGTTACTCCCGACAGGGCGGAGGCTACACCTTC.

The chain carries TRBV5-6 and TRBJ2-7; no clear D gene. V was shortened by 4 bases and J by 3 bases, with 8 bases between the two germline ends. This CDR3 is 12 amino acids long. The germline V gene has CDR1 SGHDT and CDR2 YYEEEE. The CDR3 is CASSASGYEQYF. In DNA form, the CDR3 reads TGTGCCAGCAGCGCGAGTGGCTACGAGCAGTACTTC.

This sequence joins TRBV19 and TRBJ2-7; 10 bases are shared with TRBD2. Germline loops: CDR1 LNHDA, CDR2 SQIVND (reference sequence). V lost 5 bases and J lost 2; bases outside the gene matches: 12. The CDR3 is made up of 17 amino acids. The CDR3 nucleotides are TGTGCCAGTAGTGGACAGGGTCGGACTAGCGGTACCTACGAGCAGTACTTC. This codes for CASSGQGRTSGTYEQYF.

The chain employs TRBV9 and TRBJ2-1, with 13 bases aligning to TRBD2. V was pared by 2 bases and J by 9 bases, with 8 bases of the junction left unmatched. The CDR3 is 16 residues long. From germline, CDR1 is SGDLS and CDR2 YYNGEE. CDR3 loop: CASSVPGGTSGAEQFF. The CDR3 DNA is TGTGCCAGCAGCGTCCCGGGAGGGACTAGCGGGGCTGAGCAGTTCTTC.

This chain joins TRBV27 and TRBJ2-6; no firm D call. There are 14 residues in the CDR3. CDR1 is MNHEY, CDR2 SMNVEV, per germline (reference sequence). V was shortened by 3 bases and J by 2 bases, with 5 bases between the two germline ends. This CDR3 is CASSFVAGANVLTF. The CDR3 nucleotides are TGTGCCAGCAGTTTCGTCGCTGGGGCCAACGTCCTGACTTTC.

This clone has a handful of counts. The rearrangement uses TRBV6-6 and TRBJ2-7, with D possibly being TRBD2 (6 bases). V lost 2 bases, J lost 4 bases, and 15 bases lay in between. Germline V gene sequence: CDR1 MNHNY, CDR2 SVGAGI (reference sequence). This CDR3 is 15 amino acids long. The CDR3 reads CASSYLAPQTYEQYF. The CDR3 nucleotides are TGTGCCAGCAGTTACCTAGCGCCTCAAACGTACGAGCAGTACTTC.

The chain couples TRBV18 to TRBJ1-2; 8 nucleotides line up with TRBD1. CDR3 length: 18 residues. V was clipped by 2 bases and J by 3 bases; unmatched bases: 14. Germline V gene data show CDR1 as KGHSH and CDR2 as LQKENI. As DNA, the CDR3 is TGTGCCAGCTCACCAATTCTCATTCCGGGGACAGGTGACTATGGCTACACCTTC. Encoded protein: CASSPILIPGTGDYGYTF.

This clone was seen more than once but under ten times. This chain joins TRBV15 and TRBJ2-3; 8 positions agree with TRBD1. CDR3 length equals 17 residues. The V gene's germline CDR1 is LNHNV and CDR2 YYDKDF (reference sequence). V lost 1 base, J lost 4 bases, and 10 bases stayed unmatched. The CDR3: CATSRAGTGGRADTQYF. For the CDR3, the DNA is TGTGCCACCAGCAGAGCTGGGACAGGAGGGCGGGCAGATACGCAGTATTTT.

The V gene is TRBV7-8, the J gene TRBJ2-5; TRBD2 is a possible D gene (5 bases). The CDR3 extends over 13 amino acids. Trimming took 8 bases from V and 5 from J, leaving 15 bases between them. Germline V gene lookup returns CDR1 SGHVS and CDR2 FQNEAQ. CDR3 in amino acids: CASGVGLGETQYF. CDR3 DNA sequence: TGTGCCAGCGGCGTTGGACTGGGTGAGACCCAGTACTTC.

The chain links TRBV10-1 to TRBJ1-1; D is perhaps TRBD1 (6 bases). V was trimmed by 5 bases and J by 6 bases, leaving 13 bases between them. Germline V lookup: CDR1 WNHNN, CDR2 SYGVQD (reference sequence). The CDR3 runs to 13 residues. The CDR3 region has the DNA TGCGCCAGCAGTCACTCAGGGGATTCTGAAGCTTTCTTT. Translation gives CASSHSGDSEAFF.

This clone has just a few counts. The CDR3 here is CASSLEGQLYEQYF. Written as DNA, the CDR3 is TGTGCCAGCAGTTTAGAGGGACAGCTCTACGAGCAGTACTTC. This chain links TRBV28 with TRBJ2-7, with 7 bases that match TRBD1. This CDR3 has 14 residues. Germline CDR1 reads MDHEN; CDR2 reads SYDVKM. Trimming took 2 bases from V and 3 from J; bases not matched to a gene: 4.

This chain uses TRBV28 with TRBJ1-2, with D maybe TRBD1 (5 bases). The CDR3 sequence is 13 residues long. The germline CDR1 and CDR2 sequences are MDHEN and SYDVKM. V dropped 4 bases and J dropped 6 bases, with 12 bases sitting between them. CDR3 loop: CASSSQGKDGYTF. DNA of the CDR3: TGTGCCAGCAGTTCCCAGGGCAAGGATGGCTACACCTTC.

This clone was counted a single time. The genes are TRBV5-1 and TRBJ2-5, with 8 positions matching TRBD2. The germline CDR1 and CDR2 sequences are SGHRS and YFSETQ. The CDR3 is 17 residues long. Trimming cost V 4 bases and J 5 bases; bases outside gene matches: 16. The CDR3 DNA sequence: TGCGCCAGCAGCACTCAAAGGGCGGGAGGTGCCAGGGAGACCCAGTACTTC. Translation: CASSTQRAGGARETQYF. The whole variable domain, filled in from reference TRBV5-1 and TRBJ2-5, reads KAGVTQTPRYLIKTRGQQVTLSCSPISGHRSVSWYQQTPGQGLQFLFEYFSETQRNKGNFPGRFSGRQFSNSRSEMNVSTLELGDSALYLCASSTQRAGGARETQYFGPGTRLLVL.

V usage is TRBV30 and J usage is TRBJ2-3; no clear D gene. The CDR3 totals 13 residues. V lost 4 bases to trimming and J lost 2 bases, with 10 bases between them. Germline V gene lookup returns CDR1 GTSNPN and CDR2 SVGIG (reference sequence). CDR3 amino acids: CAWNKRFTDTQYF. The DNA for the CDR3 is TGTGCCTGGAATAAGCGCTTCACAGATACGCAGTATTTT.